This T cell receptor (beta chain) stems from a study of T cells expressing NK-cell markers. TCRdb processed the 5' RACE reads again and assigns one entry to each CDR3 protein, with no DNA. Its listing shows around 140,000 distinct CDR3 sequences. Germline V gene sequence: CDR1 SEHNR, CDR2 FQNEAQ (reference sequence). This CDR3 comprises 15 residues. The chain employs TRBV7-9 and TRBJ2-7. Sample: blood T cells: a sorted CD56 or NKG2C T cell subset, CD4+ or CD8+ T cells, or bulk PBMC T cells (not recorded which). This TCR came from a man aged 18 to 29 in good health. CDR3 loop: CASSSAPAGAYEQYF.